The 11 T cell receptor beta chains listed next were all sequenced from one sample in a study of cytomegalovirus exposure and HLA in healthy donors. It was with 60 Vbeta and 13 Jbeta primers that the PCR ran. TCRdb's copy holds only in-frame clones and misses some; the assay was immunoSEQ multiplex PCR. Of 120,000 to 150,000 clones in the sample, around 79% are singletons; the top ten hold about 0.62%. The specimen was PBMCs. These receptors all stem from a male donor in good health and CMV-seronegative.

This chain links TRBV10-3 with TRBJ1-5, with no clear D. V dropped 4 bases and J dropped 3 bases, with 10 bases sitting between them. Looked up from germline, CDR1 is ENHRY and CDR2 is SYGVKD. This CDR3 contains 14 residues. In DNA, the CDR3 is TGTGCCATCAGTGTGGCTGGCCTCAATCAGCCCCAGCATTTT. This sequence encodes CAISVAGLNQPQHF.

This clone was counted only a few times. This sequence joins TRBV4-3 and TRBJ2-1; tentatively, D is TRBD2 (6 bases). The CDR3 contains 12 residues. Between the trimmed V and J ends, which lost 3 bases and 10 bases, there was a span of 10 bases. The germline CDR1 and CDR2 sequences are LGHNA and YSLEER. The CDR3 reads CASSHEEGEQFF. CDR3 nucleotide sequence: TGCGCCAGCAGCCATGAGGAGGGAGAGCAGTTCTTC.

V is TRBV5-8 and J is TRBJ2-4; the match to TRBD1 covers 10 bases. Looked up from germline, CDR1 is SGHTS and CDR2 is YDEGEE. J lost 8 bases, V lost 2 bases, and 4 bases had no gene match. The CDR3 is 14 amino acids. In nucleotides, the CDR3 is TGTGCCAGCAGCTTTGGACAGGGGGGGGACATTCAGTACTTC. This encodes CASSFGQGGDIQYF.

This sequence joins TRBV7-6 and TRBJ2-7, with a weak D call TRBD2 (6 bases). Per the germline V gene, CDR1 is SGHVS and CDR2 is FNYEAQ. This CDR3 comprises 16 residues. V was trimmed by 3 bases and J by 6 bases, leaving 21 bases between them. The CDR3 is CASSLFGGTVFGEQYF. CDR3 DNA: TGTGCCAGCAGCTTGTTTGGAGGGACGGTCTTTGGCGAGCAGTACTTC. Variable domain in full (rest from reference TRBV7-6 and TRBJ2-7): GAGVSQSPRYKVTKRGQDVALRCDPISGHVSLYWYRQALGQGPEFLTYFNYEAQQDKSGLPNDRFSAERPEGSISTLTIQRTEQRDSAMYRCASSLFGGTVFGEQYFGPGTRLTVT.

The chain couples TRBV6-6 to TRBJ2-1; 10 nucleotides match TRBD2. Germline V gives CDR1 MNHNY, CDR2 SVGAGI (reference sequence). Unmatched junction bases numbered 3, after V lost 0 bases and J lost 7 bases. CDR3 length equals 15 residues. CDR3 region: CASSYSAGGRNEQFF. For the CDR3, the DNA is TGTGCCAGCAGTTACTCAGCGGGGGGGCGTAATGAGCAGTTCTTC.

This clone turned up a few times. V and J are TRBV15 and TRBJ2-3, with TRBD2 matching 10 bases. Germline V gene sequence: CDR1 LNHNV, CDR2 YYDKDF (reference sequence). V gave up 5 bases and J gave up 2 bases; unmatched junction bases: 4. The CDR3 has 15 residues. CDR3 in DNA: TGTGCCACCAGCGCCCTAGCGGGAGCCACAGATACGCAGTATTTT. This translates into CATSALAGATDTQYF.

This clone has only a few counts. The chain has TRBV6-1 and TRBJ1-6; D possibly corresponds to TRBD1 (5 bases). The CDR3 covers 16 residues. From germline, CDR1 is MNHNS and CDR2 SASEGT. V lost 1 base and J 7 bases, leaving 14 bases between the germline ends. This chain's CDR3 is CASSEVGGVRNSPLHF. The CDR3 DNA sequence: TGTGCCAGCAGTGAAGTGGGGGGGGTGAGGAATTCACCCCTCCACTTT.

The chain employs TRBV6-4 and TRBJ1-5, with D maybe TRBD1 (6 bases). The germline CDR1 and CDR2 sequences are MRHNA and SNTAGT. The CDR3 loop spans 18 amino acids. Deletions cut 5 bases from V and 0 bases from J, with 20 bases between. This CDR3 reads CASSIREGGISSNQPQHF. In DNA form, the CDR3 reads TGTGCCAGCAGTATCAGGGAGGGGGGCATAAGTAGCAATCAGCCCCAGCATTTT.

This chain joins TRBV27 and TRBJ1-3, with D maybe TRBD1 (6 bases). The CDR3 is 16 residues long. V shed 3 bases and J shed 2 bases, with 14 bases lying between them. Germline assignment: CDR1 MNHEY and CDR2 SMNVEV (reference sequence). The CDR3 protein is CASSLQGNRAGNTIYF. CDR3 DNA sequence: TGTGCCAGCAGTTTGCAGGGGAACAGAGCTGGAAACACCATATATTTT.

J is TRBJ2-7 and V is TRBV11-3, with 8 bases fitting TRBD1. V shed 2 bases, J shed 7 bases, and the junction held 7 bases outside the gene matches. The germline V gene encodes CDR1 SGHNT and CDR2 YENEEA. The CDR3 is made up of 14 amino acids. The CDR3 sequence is CASSLRTGLREQYF. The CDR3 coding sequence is TGTGCCAGCAGCTTAAGGACAGGGTTGAGGGAGCAGTACTTC.

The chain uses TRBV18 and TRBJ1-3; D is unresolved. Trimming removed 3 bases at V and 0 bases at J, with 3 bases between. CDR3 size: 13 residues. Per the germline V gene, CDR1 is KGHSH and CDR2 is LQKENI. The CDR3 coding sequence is TGTGCCAGCTCACCCGTCTCTGGAAACACCATATATTTT. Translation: CASSPVSGNTIYF.